This T cell receptor beta chain stems from a study of neoadjuvant anti-PD-1 for oral cavity cancer. Patients were newly diagnosed with stage II-IVA oral cavity squamous cell carcinoma without prior systemic or radiation treatment. Analysis of PBMCs was direct, with no culture step. Blood libraries mostly used approximately 480 ng genomic DNA, six replicates each. Generated by immunoSEQ multiplex PCR, the TCRdb table keeps only in-frame clones and is missing some. This table has tens of thousands of clones, around 83% appearing once. The V gene's germline CDR1 is DFQATT and CDR2 SNEGSKA (reference sequence). The length of the CDR3 is 11 residues. The V and J ends lost 7 bases and 6 bases respectively, with 10 bases between them.

The specimen comprised PBMCs, sampled before nivolumab (anti-PD-1) treatment. V gene TRBV20-1 combines with J gene TRBJ2-1; no definite D call. The source of this sequence is a person aged 35-80 years with oral cavity squamous cell carcinoma. The CDR3 sequence is CSVNEFNEQFF. The CDR3 bases are TGCAGTGTGAACGAGTTCAATGAGCAGTTCTTC.